This passage covers 23 T cell receptor beta chains from one sample sequenced in a study of shared clonotypes between healthy human individuals. Data came from immunoSEQ multiplex PCR; TCRdb stores just in-frame clones and leaves some out. Of about 1,500,000 clones listed, about 96% are singletons. The material sequenced was naive CD4+ T cells sorted from blood. This sample's subset: CD45RA+ positively selected. The receptors originated from a man between 25 and 39 years old in good health.

This clone showed up just once. V gene TRBV7-9 combines with J gene TRBJ2-7, with D tentatively TRBD1 (6 bases). The CDR3 extends over 15 amino acids. V lost 5 bases, J lost 2 bases, and 16 bases lay in between. CDR1 SEHNR and CDR2 FQNEAQ come from the germline V gene (reference sequence). The DNA of the CDR3 is TGTGCCAGCAGCGGGGTACTTGGGGACACCTACGAGCAGTACTTC. It yields the protein CASSGVLGDTYEQYF.

The gene calls are TRBV9 and TRBJ1-2; D remains ambiguous. The V end lost 3 bases, the J end lost 1 base, and 19 bases lay between the germline ends. The germline gives CDR1 SGDLS, CDR2 YYNGEE. The CDR3 has 17 amino acids. The CDR3 nucleotides read TGTGCCAGCAGCGGACTATTTGGACGGACCCTTAACTATGGCTACACCTTC. It is translated as CASSGLFGRTLNYGYTF.

The rearrangement links TRBV7-9 to TRBJ2-6; D uncertain. CDR3 length equals 15 residues. The ends were cut back, 6 bases at V and 2 bases at J, with 11 bases in the middle. CDR1 and CDR2 (germline): SEHNR, FQNEAQ (reference sequence). CDR3 sequence reads: CASSPSMPGANVLTF. The CDR3 DNA reads TGTGCCAGCAGTCCTTCGATGCCTGGGGCCAACGTCCTGACTTTC.

There are a few counts of this clone. V is TRBV4-3 and J is TRBJ1-5; tentatively, D is TRBD1 (6 bases). The CDR3 loop spans 13 amino acids. Trimming removed 0 bases from V and 9 bases from J, with 9 bases in between. The V gene's germline CDR1 is LGHNA and CDR2 YSLEER. In DNA, the CDR3 is TGCGCCAGCAGCCAAGACAGGGGAGGGCCCCAGCATTTT. This gives the protein CASSQDRGGPQHF.

A remark on this clone: The sample holds other DNA sequences that translate to the same CDR3. J is TRBJ2-1 and V is TRBV5-1, with a tentative D call TRBD2 (5 bases). The V and J ends lost 2 bases and 9 bases respectively, with 6 bases between them. Germline CDR1 and CDR2: SGHRS and YFSETQ. The CDR3 has 11 residues. The CDR3 DNA follows: TGCGCCAGCAGCTTAGAGGGTGAGCAGTTCTTC. Protein: CASSLEGEQFF.

The chain links TRBV28 to TRBJ2-1, with 8 bases identical to TRBD2. Losses at the gene ends were 4 bases for V and 0 bases for J; bases not matched to a gene: 8. The CDR3 contains 17 residues. Germline CDR1 is MDHEN and CDR2 is SYDVKM. CDR3 region: CASSSYGGRSSYNEQFF. In nucleotides, the CDR3 is TGTGCCAGCAGTTCGTATGGCGGGAGGAGCTCCTACAATGAGCAGTTCTTC.

V and J are TRBV9 and TRBJ2-1, with a possible D match to TRBD2 (6 bases). Germline V gene data show CDR1 as SGDLS and CDR2 as YYNGEE. The CDR3 has 17 amino acids. V lost 5 bases, J lost 2 bases, and 20 bases lay in between. The CDR3 here is CASSAGGGTRPYNEQFF. CDR3 nucleotide sequence: TGTGCCAGCAGTGCTGGTGGAGGGACTCGTCCCTACAATGAGCAGTTCTTC.

With respect to this clone: The sample has other DNA sequences that encode this CDR3 too. This chain uses TRBV10-3 with TRBJ2-7, with 10 nucleotides matching TRBD1. J gave up 5 bases and V 6 bases, and 1 base lay outside the gene matches. Per the germline V gene, CDR1 is ENHRY and CDR2 is SYGVKD. This CDR3 is 12 amino acids long. The DNA of the CDR3 is TGTGCCATCAGCGGGACAGGGGACGAGCAGTACTTC. Translating gives CAISGTGDEQYF.

The genes are TRBV6-5 and TRBJ2-2; tentatively, D is TRBD1 or TRBD2 (6 bases each). Germline V lookup: CDR1 MNHEY, CDR2 SVGAGI. Trimming left V 1 base short and J 7 bases short, with 13 bases between. The CDR3 sequence is 15 residues long. The CDR3, as DNA: TGTGCCAGCAGTTACTGGGGGGCGCAGGACGGGGAGCTGTTTTTT. Translated: CASSYWGAQDGELFF.

This clone was found once. V and J are TRBV9 and TRBJ2-1; 8 bases align to TRBD2. This CDR3 comprises 15 residues. Germline values: CDR1 SGDLS, CDR2 YYNGEE. Losses at the gene ends were 2 bases for V and 4 bases for J; bases not matched to a gene: 5. CDR3 nucleotides: TGTGCCAGCAGCGTTCAAAGCGGGGGTTACAATGAGCAGTTCTTC. Its translation is CASSVQSGGYNEQFF.

This sequence joins TRBV7-9 and TRBJ1-3, with 7 nucleotides matching TRBD1. V was pared by 5 bases and J by 1 base, with 5 bases of the junction left unmatched. In germline, CDR1 is SEHNR, CDR2 FQNEAQ (reference sequence). The CDR3 consists of 15 residues. The CDR3 nucleotides are TGTGCCAGCAGCCAGGGGGGGCGGTCTGGAAACACCATATATTTT. This encodes CASSQGGRSGNTIYF.

V is TRBV6-6 and J is TRBJ1-2; D perhaps matches TRBD1 (6 bases). Germline V gene lookup returns CDR1 MNHNY and CDR2 SVGAGI (reference sequence). Trimming shortened V by 6 bases and J by 8 bases, and 19 bases separated the two germline ends. CDR3 length: 14 amino acids. The CDR3 DNA reads TGTGCCAGCAGGTTCACAGGGAAGGTAGGCGGCTACACCTTC. Translating gives CASRFTGKVGGYTF.

V is TRBV7-6 and J is TRBJ2-2; TRBD1 aligns across 9 bases. The CDR3 length is 18 residues. J was trimmed by 2 bases and V by 10 bases; bases with no gene match: 17. Germline V gene lookup returns CDR1 SGHVS and CDR2 FNYEAQ. The CDR3 protein is CATSIPGQGLGNTGELFF. CDR3 coding DNA: TGTGCCACTAGTATACCGGGACAGGGTTTGGGAAACACCGGGGAGCTGTTTTTT.

The J gene is TRBJ2-1, the V gene TRBV30; 9 positions agree with TRBD2. The CDR3 has 16 amino acids. The V gene's germline CDR1 is GTSNPN and CDR2 SVGIG (reference sequence). Losses at the gene ends were 1 base for V and 6 bases for J; bases not matched to a gene: 10. The CDR3 nucleotides read TGTGCCTGGAGTGAATGGGCGGGAGGGCCGAGCAATGAGCAGTTCTTC. The encoded protein is CAWSEWAGGPSNEQFF. The full variable domain, with the rest looked up from reference TRBV30 and TRBJ2-1, is SQTIHQWPATLVQPVGSPLSLECTVEGTSNPNLYWYRQAAGRGLQLLFYSVGIGQISSEVPQNLSASRPQDRQFILSSKKLLLSDSGFYLCAWSEWAGGPSNEQFFGPGTRLTVL.

The V call is TRBV30, the J call TRBJ1-5; no clear D. V was cut by 0 bases and J by 4 bases, with 10 bases left in between. From germline, CDR1 is GTSNPN and CDR2 SVGIG (reference sequence). The CDR3 extends over 14 amino acids. CDR3 DNA: TGTGCCTGGAGTGTAAGGACGGGAAATCAGCCCCAGCATTTT. Residues: CAWSVRTGNQPQHF. The full variable domain, its missing parts supplied by reference TRBV30 and TRBJ1-5, is SQTIHQWPATLVQPVGSPLSLECTVEGTSNPNLYWYRQAAGRGLQLLFYSVGIGQISSEVPQNLSASRPQDRQFILSSKKLLLSDSGFYLCAWSVRTGNQPQHFGDGTRLSIL.

The J gene is TRBJ2-1, the V gene TRBV29-1; 11 bases map to TRBD2. The germline CDR1 and CDR2 sequences are SQVTM and ANQGSEA. Germline trimming cut 6 bases from V and 0 bases from J; bases unmatched to any gene: 10. The CDR3 sequence is 17 residues long. DNA for the CDR3: TGCAGCGTCGGCCTAGCGGGAGGAACGTTCTCCTACAATGAGCAGTTCTTC. Its translation: CSVGLAGGTFSYNEQFF.

The chain is built from TRBV19 and TRBJ2-1; 8 bases match TRBD2. The germline V gene has CDR1 LNHDA and CDR2 SQIVND (reference sequence). V shed 7 bases, J shed 5 bases, and the junction held 10 bases outside the gene matches. The CDR3 totals 15 residues. CDR3: CASTRVGRVDNEQFF. In DNA, the CDR3 is TGTGCCAGTACCCGCGTCGGGAGGGTTGACAATGAGCAGTTCTTC.

CDR3 protein: CASQKDREGYTGANVLTF. CDR3 in DNA: TGTGCCAGCCAAAAGGACAGGGAGGGATATACTGGGGCCAACGTCCTGACTTTC. The chain has TRBV10-3 and TRBJ2-6; a weak D match, TRBD1 (8 bases). Trimming left V 10 bases short and J 2 bases short, with 24 bases between. This CDR3 region has 18 residues. Germline V gene lookup returns CDR1 ENHRY and CDR2 SYGVKD.

This clone was seen once. The chain uses TRBV2 and TRBJ1-5, with unresolved D. CDR3 length equals 13 residues. Trimming pared 4 bases from V and 5 bases from J, leaving 9 bases between. Germline values: CDR1 SNHLY, CDR2 FYNNEI. CDR3 in DNA: TGTGCCAGCAGTGTCGAAGCGGATCAGCCCCAGCATTTT. Residues: CASSVEADQPQHF. Combining the CDR3 with reference TRBV2 and TRBJ1-5 gives the whole variable domain EPEVTQTPSHQVTQMGQEVILRCVPISNHLYFYWYRQILGQKVEFLVSFYNNEISEKSEIFDDQFSVERPDGSNFTLKIRSTKLEDSAMYFCASSVEADQPQHFGDGTRLSIL.

The rearrangement links TRBV5-4 to TRBJ2-7; D is unresolved. Germline CDR1 SGHNT, CDR2 YYREEE (reference sequence). V was cut by 4 bases and J by 4 bases, with 15 bases left in between. The CDR3 spans 14 residues. This chain's CDR3 is CASSTAGSGYEQYF. The CDR3 DNA reads TGTGCCAGCAGCACGGCCGGGTCCGGGTACGAGCAGTACTTC.

Points on this clone: The same CDR3 is also encoded by other DNA sequences in this sample. The rearrangement uses TRBV6-6 and TRBJ2-7; D unresolved. Per germline, CDR1 MNHNY and CDR2 SVGAGI (reference sequence). V lost 2 bases and J 5 bases, leaving 4 bases between the germline ends. This CDR3 region has 11 residues. CDR3 coding DNA: TGTGCCAGCAGTTACCTGGACGAGCAGTACTTC. Encoded protein: CASSYLDEQYF.

The CDR3 nucleotides are TGTGCCAGCAGTGAAGTGGGTAATCAGCCCCAGCATTTT. It translates to CASSEVGNQPQHF. This rearrangement joins TRBV2 to TRBJ1-5, with no clear D. V shed 1 base and J shed 4 bases, with 5 bases lying between them. The CDR3 runs 13 residues. Germline CDR1 SNHLY, CDR2 FYNNEI.

This sequence joins TRBV18 and TRBJ2-1, with 7 bases lining up with TRBD2. Trimming took 9 bases from V and 5 from J; bases not matched to a gene: 16. Per the germline V gene, CDR1 is KGHSH and CDR2 is LQKENI. CDR3 size: 16 residues. The CDR3 sequence: CASPPSGLAEHNEQFF. DNA for the CDR3: TGTGCCAGTCCTCCTTCGGGCCTAGCGGAACACAATGAGCAGTTCTTC.